The rows below give T cell receptor beta chains drawn from one sample of a study of graft-versus-host responses after intestinal transplantation. Antigen specificity for these receptors is unknown. The data were produced by immunoSEQ multiplex PCR, yet TCRdb's version contains in-frame clones alone and is incomplete. The table has approximately 82,000 clones, roughly 93% seen once. Material: unstimulated CD8+ T cells sorted from spleen or lymph node cells, obtained before transplant. These receptors all come from a human donor who was the organ donor for an intestinal transplant. CDR3s include the opening cysteine and the closing phenylalanine or tryptophan. Fields, in order: V gene, clone size, J gene, D gene, CDR3 protein, CDR3 DNA. D genes are given only for firm matches. Not all rows give a size; the values are once, few, many and, for expanded clones, a class.

V: TRBV19
size: -
J: TRBJ1-1
D: -
CDR3: CATHSLPGLRAFF
DNA: TGTGCCACCCATTCCCTTCCGGGACTCAGAGCTTTCTTT

V: TRBV9
size: once
J: TRBJ2-7
D: -
CDR3: CASSPLAGYEQYF
DNA: TGTGCCAGCAGCCCCTTGGCGGGCTACGAGCAGTACTTC

V: TRBV30
size: -
J: TRBJ2-7
D: -
CDR3: CACWRLRSSYEQYF
DNA: TGTGCCTGCTGGCGGCTGAGGAGCTCCTACGAGCAGTACTTC

V: TRBV2
size: -
J: TRBJ2-2
D: TRBD2
CDR3: CASRGTSGRTGELFF
DNA: TGTGCCAGCAGGGGGACTAGCGGGAGGACCGGGGAGCTGTTTTTT

V: TRBV13
size: -
J: TRBJ2-1
D: -
CDR3: CASEEVGAPYNEQFF
DNA: TGTGCCAGCGAAGAGGTGGGGGCCCCCTACAATGAGCAGTTCTTC

V: TRBV28
size: once
J: TRBJ1-5
D: TRBD1
CDR3: CASSLSGTGVHQPQHF
DNA: TGTGCCAGCAGTTTATCCGGGACAGGGGTTCATCAGCCCCAGCATTTT

V: TRBV11-2
size: -
J: TRBJ1-1
D: -
CDR3: CASSSPFRREAFF
DNA: TGTGCCAGCAGCTCCCCATTTCGGAGAGAAGCTTTCTTT

V: TRBV4-2
size: -
J: TRBJ2-7
D: -
CDR3: CASSQDLYEQYF
DNA: TGTGCCAGCAGCCAAGACCTCTACGAGCAGTACTTC

V: TRBV4-1
size: -
J: TRBJ1-1
D: -
CDR3: CASSLPPGTRDTEAFF
DNA: TGCGCCAGCAGTCTGCCCCCAGGGACACGAGACACTGAAGCTTTCTTT

V: TRBV6-5
size: -
J: TRBJ2-3
D: TRBD2
CDR3: CASSYSWTSSTDTQYF
DNA: TGTGCCAGCAGTTACTCATGGACTAGCTCTACAGATACGCAGTATTTT

V: TRBV21-1
size: -
J: TRBJ1-2
D: -
CDR3: CASSKVEDRGGGYTF
DNA: TGTGCCAGCAGCAAAGTGGAGGACAGGGGGGGTGGCTACACCTTC

V: TRBV18
size: -
J: TRBJ2-5
D: -
CDR3: CASSPGVWRETQYF
DNA: TGTGCCAGCTCCCCGGGGGTCTGGCGAGAGACCCAGTACTTC

V: TRBV15
size: -
J: TRBJ2-3
D: -
CDR3: CATSRGGAGADTDTQYF
DNA: TGTGCCACCAGCAGAGGAGGGGCGGGGGCGGACACAGATACGCAGTATTTT

V: TRBV4-3
size: -
J: TRBJ2-7
D: TRBD2
CDR3: CASSQVPGPSGSVHEQYF
DNA: TGCGCCAGCAGCCAAGTTCCGGGCCCCAGCGGGAGCGTACACGAGCAGTACTTC

V: TRBV7-8
size: -
J: TRBJ2-3
D: TRBD1
CDR3: CASSLVRGGGYTQYF
DNA: TGTGCCAGCAGCTTAGTGAGAGGGGGCGGGTATACGCAGTATTTT

V: TRBV2
size: -
J: TRBJ1-2
D: -
CDR3: CASSERARDTGYGYTF
DNA: TGTGCCAGCAGCGAACGAGCTCGGGACACCGGCTATGGCTACACCTTC

V: TRBV13
size: few
J: TRBJ2-7
D: -
CDR3: CASSMGMTDEQYF
DNA: TGTGCCAGCAGCATGGGGATGACAGACGAGCAGTACTTC

V: TRBV25-1
size: -
J: TRBJ1-1
D: -
CDR3: CASSDLWQNTEAFF
DNA: TGTGCCAGCAGTGATCTCTGGCAGAACACTGAAGCTTTCTTT

V: TRBV6-1
size: -
J: TRBJ2-1
D: -
CDR3: CASSESPMRVAYYNEQFF
DNA: TGTGCCAGCAGTGAATCCCCCATGCGGGTAGCGTACTACAATGAGCAGTTCTTC

V: TRBV6-4
size: -
J: TRBJ1-2
D: TRBD1
CDR3: CASSGDSPKPFYGYTF
DNA: TGTGCCAGCAGTGGGGACAGCCCCAAACCGTTCTATGGCTACACCTTC

V: TRBV9
size: -
J: TRBJ1-6
D: -
CDR3: CASSGISDWSDSPLHF
DNA: TGTGCCAGCAGCGGGATTTCGGACTGGTCGGATTCACCCCTCCACTTT

V: TRBV18
size: -
J: TRBJ2-5
D: -
CDR3: CASSPPEGETQYF
DNA: TGTGCCAGCTCACCCCCGGAGGGGGAGACCCAGTACTTC

V: TRBV9
size: -
J: TRBJ1-5
D: -
CDR3: CASSVARFNKSNQPQHF
DNA: TGTGCCAGCAGCGTAGCCCGTTTTAACAAGAGCAATCAGCCCCAGCATTTT

V: TRBV28
size: -
J: TRBJ2-7
D: TRBD1
CDR3: CASSRIPNDRADLYEQYF
DNA: TGTGCCAGCAGCCGAATCCCTAACGACAGGGCTGATCTCTACGAGCAGTACTTC

V: TRBV4-1
size: -
J: TRBJ2-6
D: -
CDR3: CASSPSGLGANVLTF
DNA: TGCGCCAGCAGCCCTTCAGGGCTTGGGGCCAACGTCCTGACTTTC

V: TRBV5-6
size: once
J: TRBJ2-1
D: TRBD2
CDR3: CASSILAGGEQFF
DNA: TGTGCCAGCAGCATACTAGCGGGGGGGGAGCAGTTCTTC

V: TRBV13
size: -
J: TRBJ1-3
D: -
CDR3: CASSFLAGNTIYF
DNA: TGTGCCAGCAGCTTTTTGGCAGGAAACACCATATATTTT

V: TRBV5-6
size: few
J: TRBJ2-3
D: TRBD2
CDR3: CASSLSLAGARDTQYF
DNA: TGTGCCAGCAGCTTGAGTCTAGCGGGGGCTCGGGATACGCAGTATTTT

V: TRBV18
size: -
J: TRBJ2-5
D: -
CDR3: CASSPHLAWETQYF
DNA: TGTGCCAGCTCACCACATTTGGCTTGGGAGACCCAGTACTTC

V: TRBV2
size: -
J: TRBJ1-1
D: TRBD1
CDR3: CASTTAITTGVTEAFF
DNA: TGTGCCAGCACAACAGCGATTACTACAGGGGTCACTGAAGCTTTCTTT

V: TRBV29-1
size: -
J: TRBJ2-1
D: -
CDR3: CSVGSIRGREQFF
DNA: TGCAGCGTTGGATCTATCAGGGGCCGTGAGCAGTTCTTC

V: TRBV7-9
size: -
J: TRBJ1-1
D: TRBD1
CDR3: CASSRWGRGLENTEAFF
DNA: TGTGCCAGCAGCCGATGGGGCAGGGGGCTTGAGAACACTGAAGCTTTCTTT

V: TRBV18
size: once
J: TRBJ2-7
D: -
CDR3: CASSPPLVPEQYF
DNA: TGTGCCAGCTCACCACCGTTAGTGCCCGAGCAGTACTTC